These 2 T cell receptor beta chains came from one sample sequenced in a study of shared clonotypes between healthy human individuals. Clones were sequenced by immunoSEQ multiplex PCR, and TCRdb holds only the in-frame ones, with some missing. The sample shows 2 million to 3 million clones, 90% to 95% of them seen only once. The sample taken for sequencing was naive CD4+ T cells from PBMCs. Documented subset: CD45RA+ positively selected. All receptors come from a man aged 18 to 29 in good health. Some clones in this sample may be carry-over from other donors' samples.

V and J are TRBV7-2 and TRBJ2-1; either TRBD1 or TRBD2 may fit D (7 bases each). With 0 bases removed from V and 13 bases from J, the gap between germline ends came to 25 bases. Germline loops: CDR1 SGHTA, CDR2 FQGNSA. The CDR3 covers 17 residues. The CDR3 sequence: CASSLASSTNGGTVQFF. The CDR3 DNA follows: TGTGCCAGCAGCTTAGCGTCGTCGACCAACGGGGGGACAGTTCAGTTCTTC. The whole variable domain, filled in from reference TRBV7-2 and TRBJ2-1, reads GAGVSQSPSNKVTEKGKDVELRCDPISGHTALYWYRQSLGQGLEFLIYFQGNSAPDKSGLPSDRFSAERTGGSVSTLTIQRTQQEDSAVYLCASSLASSTNGGTVQFFGPGTRLTVL.

The chain joins TRBV19 to TRBJ1-5; D is unclear. In germline, CDR1 is LNHDA, CDR2 SQIVND (reference sequence). This CDR3 spans 13 amino acids. V dropped 4 bases and J dropped 5 bases, with 9 bases sitting between them. In nucleotides, the CDR3 is TGTGCCAGTAGTAGGGTAGGAGATCAGCCCCAGCATTTT. This gives the protein CASSRVGDQPQHF.